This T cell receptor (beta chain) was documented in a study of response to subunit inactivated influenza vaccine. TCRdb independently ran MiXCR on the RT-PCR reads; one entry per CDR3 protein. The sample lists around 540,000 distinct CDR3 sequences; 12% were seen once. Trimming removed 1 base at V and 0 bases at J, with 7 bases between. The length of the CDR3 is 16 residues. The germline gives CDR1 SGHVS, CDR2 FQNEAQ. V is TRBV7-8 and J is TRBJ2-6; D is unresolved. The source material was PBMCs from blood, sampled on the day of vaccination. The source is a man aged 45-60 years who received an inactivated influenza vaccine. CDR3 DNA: TGTGCCAGCAGCTTAGGTCAGAGCTCTGGGGCCAACGTCCTGACTTTC. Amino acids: CASSLGQSSGANVLTF.